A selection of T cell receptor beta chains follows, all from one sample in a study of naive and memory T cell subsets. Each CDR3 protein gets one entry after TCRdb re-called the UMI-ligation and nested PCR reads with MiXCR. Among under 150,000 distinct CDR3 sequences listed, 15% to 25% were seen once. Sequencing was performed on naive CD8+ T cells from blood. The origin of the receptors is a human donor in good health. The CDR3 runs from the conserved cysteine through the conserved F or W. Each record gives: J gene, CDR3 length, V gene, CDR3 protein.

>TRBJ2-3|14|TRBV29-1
CSVEGGANTDTQYF
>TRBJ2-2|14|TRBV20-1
CSAAGTTNTGELFF
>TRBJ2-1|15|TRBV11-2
CASSLLGRERDEQFF
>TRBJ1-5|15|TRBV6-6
CASTMEGALSSPQHF
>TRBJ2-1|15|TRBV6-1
CATSSGTGGYNEQFF
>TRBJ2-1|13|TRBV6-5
CASSYGPDNEQFF
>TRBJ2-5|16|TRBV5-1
CASSFSSGRDQETQYF
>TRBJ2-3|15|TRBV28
CASSLAGGSTDTQYF
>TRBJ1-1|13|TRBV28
CASSPIRGTEAFF
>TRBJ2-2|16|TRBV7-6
CASSLGGSGNTGELFF
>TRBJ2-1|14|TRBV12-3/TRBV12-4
CASSPPGLATEQFF
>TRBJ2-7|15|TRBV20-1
CSARDAYDDTYEQYF
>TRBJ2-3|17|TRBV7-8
CASSLFIMGESTDTQYF